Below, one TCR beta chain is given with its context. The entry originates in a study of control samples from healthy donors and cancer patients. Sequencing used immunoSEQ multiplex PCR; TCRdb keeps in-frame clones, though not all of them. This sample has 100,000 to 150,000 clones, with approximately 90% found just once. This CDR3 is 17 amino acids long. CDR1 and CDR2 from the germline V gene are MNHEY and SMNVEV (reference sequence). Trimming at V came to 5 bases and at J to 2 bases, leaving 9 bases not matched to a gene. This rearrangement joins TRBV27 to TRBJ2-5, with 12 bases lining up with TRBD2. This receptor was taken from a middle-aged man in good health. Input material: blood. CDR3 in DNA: TGTGCCAGCAGTATCGGCCCGACTAGCGGGAGACAAGAGACCCAGTACTTC. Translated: CASSIGPTSGRQETQYF.